This is a list of T cell receptor beta chains from one sample in a study of shared clonotypes between healthy human individuals. The protocol was immunoSEQ multiplex PCR, while the TCRdb copy is restricted to in-frame clones and leaves out a portion. This table has millions of clones, around nine tenths appearing once. Sequenced input: naive CD4+ T cells sorted from blood. The source is a young man in good health. Each CDR3 is given with its conserved first and last residue. Fields, in order: clone size, J gene, V gene, D gene, CDR3 protein, CDR3 DNA. The D gene is left open where the match is weak. Part of the rows lack a size; the others show once, few, many or a class for expanded clones.

clone size: -; J gene: TRBJ2-3; V gene: TRBV5-1; D gene: TRBD2; CDR3 protein: CASSLGTSGGRDTQYF; CDR3 DNA: TGCGCCAGCAGCTTAGGGACTAGCGGCGGCCGAGATACGCAGTATTTT
clone size: -; J gene: TRBJ1-3; V gene: TRBV11-2; D gene: -; CDR3 protein: CASSLGVQPSGNTIYF; CDR3 DNA: TGTGCCAGCAGCTTAGGGGTACAGCCTTCTGGAAACACCATATATTTT
clone size: -; J gene: TRBJ2-6; V gene: TRBV7-6; D gene: -; CDR3 protein: CASSFAGRKSSGANVLTF; CDR3 DNA: TGTGCCAGCAGCTTCGCGGGCAGAAAGAGCTCTGGGGCCAACGTCCTGACTTTC
clone size: -; J gene: TRBJ1-2; V gene: TRBV5-1; D gene: -; CDR3 protein: CASSSTGFLYGYTF; CDR3 DNA: TGCGCCAGCAGCTCCACAGGGTTCCTCTATGGCTACACCTTC
clone size: -; J gene: TRBJ1-6; V gene: TRBV28; D gene: -; CDR3 protein: CASTGDNSPLHF; CDR3 DNA: TGTGCCAGCACCGGGGATAATTCACCCCTCCACTTT
clone size: -; J gene: TRBJ2-2; V gene: TRBV6-1; D gene: TRBD1; CDR3 protein: CASSARTGRNTGELFF; CDR3 DNA: TGTGCCAGCAGTGCTAGGACAGGACGGAACACCGGGGAGCTGTTTTTT
clone size: -; J gene: TRBJ1-1; V gene: TRBV16; D gene: -; CDR3 protein: CASRLEENTEAFF; CDR3 DNA: TGTGCCAGCAGACTTGAGGAGAACACTGAAGCTTTCTTT
clone size: once; J gene: TRBJ2-5; V gene: TRBV6-1; D gene: TRBD2; CDR3 protein: CASTRGGRETQYF; CDR3 DNA: TGTGCCAGCACCCGGGGGGGCCGGGAGACCCAGTACTTC
clone size: -; J gene: TRBJ2-7; V gene: TRBV7-9; D gene: TRBD1; CDR3 protein: CASSSPDRGYEQYF; CDR3 DNA: TGTGCCAGCAGCTCGCCGGACAGGGGGTACGAGCAGTACTTC
clone size: -; J gene: TRBJ1-1; V gene: TRBV15; D gene: -; CDR3 protein: CATSRDDTGTEAFF; CDR3 DNA: TGTGCCACCAGCAGAGACGACACAGGGACTGAAGCTTTCTTT
clone size: -; J gene: TRBJ2-7; V gene: TRBV18; D gene: TRBD2; CDR3 protein: CASSQTGTSRVEQYF; CDR3 DNA: TGTGCCAGCTCACAAACCGGGACTAGTAGGGTCGAGCAGTACTTC
clone size: -; J gene: TRBJ1-3; V gene: TRBV4-1; D gene: -; CDR3 protein: CASSQTVGSGNTIYF; CDR3 DNA: TGCGCCAGCAGCCAGACCGTGGGCTCTGGAAACACCATATATTTT
clone size: -; J gene: TRBJ2-5; V gene: TRBV5-6; D gene: -; CDR3 protein: CASSKGGGEETQYF; CDR3 DNA: TGTGCCAGCAGCAAAGGAGGGGGAGAAGAGACCCAGTACTTC
clone size: -; J gene: TRBJ1-1; V gene: TRBV10-3; D gene: -; CDR3 protein: CAISDDSWQRGMNTEAFF; CDR3 DNA: TGTGCCATCAGTGATGACAGTTGGCAGAGGGGGATGAACACTGAAGCTTTCTTT
clone size: -; J gene: TRBJ2-7; V gene: TRBV9; D gene: -; CDR3 protein: CASSVGTASYEQYF; CDR3 DNA: TGTGCCAGCAGCGTAGGGACAGCCTCCTACGAGCAGTACTTC
clone size: once; J gene: TRBJ1-6; V gene: TRBV6-5; D gene: TRBD1; CDR3 protein: CASNPGTGPSPLHF; CDR3 DNA: TGTGCCAGCAATCCCGGGACAGGGCCCTCACCCCTCCACTTT
clone size: -; J gene: TRBJ2-5; V gene: TRBV19; D gene: -; CDR3 protein: CATKGPQETQYF; CDR3 DNA: TGTGCCACTAAAGGTCCTCAAGAGACCCAGTACTTC
clone size: -; J gene: TRBJ1-1; V gene: TRBV11-2; D gene: -; CDR3 protein: CASSLEGLTGTEAFF; CDR3 DNA: TGTGCCAGCAGCTTAGAGGGACTAACAGGCACTGAAGCTTTCTTT
clone size: few; J gene: TRBJ2-1; V gene: TRBV7-2; D gene: TRBD2; CDR3 protein: CASSFSGGAYEQFF; CDR3 DNA: TGTGCCAGCAGCTTTAGCGGGGGGGCATATGAGCAGTTCTTC
clone size: -; J gene: TRBJ1-6; V gene: TRBV5-6; D gene: TRBD1; CDR3 protein: CASSYGTGLGNSPLHF; CDR3 DNA: TGTGCCAGCAGCTACGGGACAGGGTTGGGTAATTCACCCCTCCACTTT
clone size: few; J gene: TRBJ1-5; V gene: TRBV28; D gene: -; CDR3 protein: CASSLGGAGQPQHF; CDR3 DNA: TGTGCCAGCAGTTTGGGGGGGGCTGGTCAGCCCCAGCATTTT
clone size: -; J gene: TRBJ2-3; V gene: TRBV6-5; D gene: -; CDR3 protein: CASSYSGGGPTDTQYF; CDR3 DNA: TGTGCCAGCAGTTACTCCGGCGGGGGCCCCACAGATACGCAGTATTTT
clone size: -; J gene: TRBJ2-3; V gene: TRBV10-3; D gene: -; CDR3 protein: CAISETTGAGGDTQYF; CDR3 DNA: TGTGCCATCAGCGAAACTACAGGGGCCGGGGGAGATACGCAGTATTTT
clone size: -; J gene: TRBJ2-2; V gene: TRBV29-1; D gene: -; CDR3 protein: CSVSGENTGELFF; CDR3 DNA: TGCAGCGTTTCTGGGGAGAACACCGGGGAGCTGTTTTTT
clone size: -; J gene: TRBJ2-7; V gene: TRBV9; D gene: TRBD2; CDR3 protein: CASSAPGLEYEQYF; CDR3 DNA: TGTGCCAGCAGCGCCCCGGGACTAGAATACGAGCAGTACTTC
clone size: -; J gene: TRBJ1-4; V gene: TRBV10-3; D gene: -; CDR3 protein: CATSGSTNEKLFF; CDR3 DNA: TGTGCCACTTCAGGGTCAACTAATGAAAAACTGTTTTTT
clone size: -; J gene: TRBJ2-5; V gene: TRBV5-1; D gene: TRBD1; CDR3 protein: CASSGKQGSIQETQYF; CDR3 DNA: TGCGCCAGCAGCGGAAAACAGGGGTCCATTCAAGAGACCCAGTACTTC
clone size: -; J gene: TRBJ2-2; V gene: TRBV7-8; D gene: -; CDR3 protein: CASSFGETGELFF; CDR3 DNA: TGTGCCAGCAGCTTCGGGGAGACCGGGGAGCTGTTTTTT
clone size: -; J gene: TRBJ1-5; V gene: TRBV28; D gene: -; CDR3 protein: CASSLGALGGQPQHF; CDR3 DNA: TGTGCCAGCAGTTTAGGGGCATTAGGCGGTCAGCCCCAGCATTTT
clone size: -; J gene: TRBJ2-1; V gene: TRBV6-6; D gene: TRBD2; CDR3 protein: CASKPGGINEQFF; CDR3 DNA: TGTGCCAGCAAGCCGGGAGGAATCAATGAGCAGTTCTTC
clone size: once; J gene: TRBJ2-3; V gene: TRBV4-1; D gene: -; CDR3 protein: CASSQGDIFSSDTQYF; CDR3 DNA: TGCGCCAGCAGCCAGGGGGACATTTTCTCCTCAGATACGCAGTATTTT
clone size: -; J gene: TRBJ1-2; V gene: TRBV30; D gene: TRBD1; CDR3 protein: CAWSGGDSNNYGYTF; CDR3 DNA: TGTGCCTGGAGTGGCGGGGACAGCAATAACTATGGCTACACCTTC
clone size: -; J gene: TRBJ2-2; V gene: TRBV7-9; D gene: TRBD1; CDR3 protein: CASSSAGRQGAKNTGELFF; CDR3 DNA: TGTGCCAGCAGCTCCGCGGGAAGGCAGGGGGCCAAGAACACCGGGGAGCTGTTTTTT
clone size: -; J gene: TRBJ2-2; V gene: TRBV19; D gene: -; CDR3 protein: CASSTRIGELFF; CDR3 DNA: TGTGCCAGTAGTACCCGTATAGGGGAGCTGTTTTTT
clone size: -; J gene: TRBJ2-1; V gene: TRBV6-5; D gene: TRBD2; CDR3 protein: CASKVGGSYNEQFF; CDR3 DNA: TGTGCCAGCAAGGTCGGGGGGTCGTACAATGAGCAGTTCTTC
clone size: -; J gene: TRBJ2-1; V gene: TRBV6-5; D gene: TRBD2; CDR3 protein: CASSSSGGPYNEQFF; CDR3 DNA: TGTGCCAGCAGTAGTAGCGGGGGCCCGTACAATGAGCAGTTCTTC
clone size: once; J gene: TRBJ1-3; V gene: TRBV28; D gene: -; CDR3 protein: CASSSDVGNTIYF; CDR3 DNA: TGTGCCAGCAGTTCGGACGTGGGAAACACCATATATTTT
clone size: -; J gene: TRBJ1-2; V gene: TRBV5-1; D gene: TRBD1; CDR3 protein: CASRGTVGYTF; CDR3 DNA: TGCGCCAGCAGGGGGACAGTTGGCTACACCTTC
clone size: -; J gene: TRBJ2-1; V gene: TRBV6-5; D gene: -; CDR3 protein: CASSYSTGGGYEQFF; CDR3 DNA: TGTGCCAGCAGTTACTCGACGGGGGGCGGGTATGAGCAGTTCTTC
clone size: once; J gene: TRBJ2-5; V gene: TRBV7-3; D gene: TRBD1; CDR3 protein: CASSLTGGQDATQYF; CDR3 DNA: TGTGCCAGCAGCTTAACGGGCGGACAGGATGCGACCCAGTACTTC
clone size: -; J gene: TRBJ1-3; V gene: TRBV28; D gene: -; CDR3 protein: CASSASAGNTIYF; CDR3 DNA: TGTGCCAGCAGCGCGAGTGCTGGAAACACCATATATTTT
clone size: few; J gene: TRBJ1-6; V gene: TRBV7-8; D gene: -; CDR3 protein: CASSLEIPPLHF; CDR3 DNA: TGTGCCAGCAGCTTGGAAATTCCACCCCTCCACTTT
clone size: -; J gene: TRBJ2-7; V gene: TRBV5-1; D gene: TRBD2; CDR3 protein: CASSPEAGGPSYEQYF; CDR3 DNA: TGCGCCAGCAGCCCCGAAGCGGGAGGCCCATCCTACGAGCAGTACTTC
clone size: -; J gene: TRBJ1-3; V gene: TRBV30; D gene: -; CDR3 protein: CAWDSISGNTIYF; CDR3 DNA: TGTGCCTGGGACAGTATCTCTGGAAACACCATATATTTT
clone size: few; J gene: TRBJ1-2; V gene: TRBV28; D gene: -; CDR3 protein: CASSRTVANYGYTF; CDR3 DNA: TGTGCCAGCAGCAGGACGGTAGCTAACTATGGCTACACCTTC
clone size: -; J gene: TRBJ1-2; V gene: TRBV6-1; D gene: -; CDR3 protein: CASSDLGFWGESLSGYTF; CDR3 DNA: TGTGCCAGCAGTGACCTTGGTTTTTGGGGGGAGTCTCTCTCTGGCTACACCTTC
clone size: -; J gene: TRBJ2-7; V gene: TRBV4-2; D gene: TRBD2; CDR3 protein: CASSQDRTSGAVEQYF; CDR3 DNA: TGTGCCAGCAGCCAAGATAGGACTAGCGGGGCAGTCGAGCAGTACTTC
clone size: -; J gene: TRBJ2-1; V gene: TRBV4-1; D gene: TRBD2; CDR3 protein: CASSQGLASKRGNEQFF; CDR3 DNA: TGCGCCAGCAGCCAGGGACTAGCGTCCAAAAGAGGCAATGAGCAGTTCTTC
clone size: -; J gene: TRBJ2-7; V gene: TRBV6-5; D gene: -; CDR3 protein: CASSSLGLYGKQYF; CDR3 DNA: TGTGCCAGCAGTTCCCTGGGATTATACGGGAAGCAGTACTTC
clone size: -; J gene: TRBJ1-1; V gene: TRBV7-2; D gene: -; CDR3 protein: CASSLWEGGGTEAFF; CDR3 DNA: TGTGCCAGCAGCTTGTGGGAGGGTGGGGGGACTGAAGCTTTCTTT
clone size: -; J gene: TRBJ1-1; V gene: TRBV27; D gene: -; CDR3 protein: CASSPLGGANTEAFF; CDR3 DNA: TGTGCCAGCAGTCCCCTCGGGGGGGCGAACACTGAAGCTTTCTTT
clone size: -; J gene: TRBJ2-1; V gene: TRBV10-3; D gene: -; CDR3 protein: CAVGGLNEQFF; CDR3 DNA: TGTGCGGTAGGGGGGCTCAATGAGCAGTTCTTC
clone size: -; J gene: TRBJ1-4; V gene: TRBV29-1; D gene: TRBD1; CDR3 protein: CSAGTGGGKLFF; CDR3 DNA: TGCAGCGCAGGGACAGGGGGCGGGAAACTGTTTTTT
clone size: -; J gene: TRBJ1-6; V gene: TRBV19; D gene: -; CDR3 protein: CASSPGNAYNSPLHF; CDR3 DNA: TGTGCCAGTAGTCCGGGGAATGCCTATAATTCACCCCTCCACTTT